One and the same sample provided the 30 T cell receptor beta chains below, sequenced in a study of cytomegalovirus exposure and HLA in healthy donors. The PCR had 60 Vbeta and 13 Jbeta primers. TCRdb's copy holds only in-frame clones and misses some; the assay was immunoSEQ multiplex PCR. Its listing shows about 160,000 clones. Sample: PBMCs. These receptors all come from an older woman in good health and CMV-seronegative.

The chain joins TRBV2 to TRBJ2-5, with 7 positions matching TRBD2. V lost 5 bases and J lost 5; bases outside the gene matches: 11. CDR3 size: 15 residues. Germline V gene lookup returns CDR1 SNHLY and CDR2 FYNNEI. CDR3 residues: CASSLLAGEWETQYF. CDR3 bases: TGTGCCAGCAGTCTCCTGGCGGGAGAATGGGAGACCCAGTACTTC.

The chain employs TRBV19 and TRBJ2-1; the D is unclear. This CDR3 has 14 amino acids. V was pared by 3 bases and J by 5 bases, with 11 bases between. Germline loops: CDR1 LNHDA, CDR2 SQIVND (reference sequence). The CDR3 region is CASSIPGEHNEQFF. The CDR3 region has the DNA TGTGCCAGTAGTATCCCCGGAGAGCACAATGAGCAGTTCTTC.

V usage is TRBV4-3 and J usage is TRBJ1-3, with 7 bases identical to TRBD1. With V trimmed by 4 bases and J by 2 bases, 5 bases remained unmatched. This CDR3 is built from 15 residues. Germline lookup yields CDR1 LGHNA and CDR2 YSLEER. This chain's CDR3 is CASSPGQVPGNTIYF. The CDR3 coding sequence is TGCGCCAGCAGCCCAGGACAGGTACCTGGAAACACCATATATTTT.

The gene calls are TRBV9 and TRBJ1-3, with D possibly matching TRBD1 (5 bases). V lost 2 bases to trimming and J lost 6 bases, with 12 bases between them. The germline gives CDR1 SGDLS, CDR2 YYNGEE. The CDR3 extends over 14 amino acids. The CDR3 loop reads CASSVDSETNTIYF. The CDR3 DNA sequence: TGTGCCAGCAGCGTCGACAGCGAGACAAACACCATATATTTT.

The chain recombines TRBV7-8 with TRBJ1-2; possible D gene TRBD1, 6 bases. This CDR3 is built from 16 residues. Trimming left V 2 bases short and J 7 bases short, with 20 bases between. CDR1 SGHVS and CDR2 FQNEAQ come from the germline V gene. Here the CDR3 reads CASSLSGARGVGGYTF. The CDR3 coding sequence is TGTGCCAGCAGCTTATCAGGGGCCAGGGGCGTCGGTGGCTACACCTTC. Looking up the rest from reference TRBV7-8 and TRBJ1-2 gives the full variable domain: GAGVSQSPRYKVAKRGQDVALRCDPISGHVSLFWYQQALGQGPEFLTYFQNEAQLDKSGLPSDRFFAERPEGSVSTLKIQRTQQEDSAVYLCASSLSGARGVGGYTFGSGTRLTVV.

The chain combines TRBV11-2 with TRBJ2-7; 7 nucleotides line up with TRBD1. Germline V gene lookup returns CDR1 SGHAT and CDR2 FQNNGV. J was trimmed by 1 base and V by 5 bases; bases with no gene match: 2. The CDR3 totals 13 residues. In DNA form, the CDR3 reads TGTGCCAGCAGCGTGGGACAGTCCTACGAGCAGTACTTC. Amino acid sequence: CASSVGQSYEQYF.

This chain uses TRBV11-3 with TRBJ2-7; maybe TRBD2 (7 bases). Trimming shortened V by 1 base and J by 1 base, and 14 bases separated the two germline ends. This CDR3 is 16 amino acids long. CDR1 is SGHNT, CDR2 YENEEA, per germline. The CDR3 DNA reads TGTGCCAGCAGCTTAGGAGGGGGGGCGCAGTCCTACGAGCAGTACTTC. It specifies CASSLGGGAQSYEQYF.

This chain connects TRBV4-3 to TRBJ2-1; 8 nucleotides agree with TRBD2. Trimming cost V 0 bases and J 0 bases; bases outside gene matches: 10. Germline values: CDR1 LGHNA, CDR2 YSLEER. The CDR3 is made up of 19 amino acids. Here the CDR3 reads CASSQDPPAGLDSYNEQFF. The DNA of the CDR3 is TGCGCCAGCAGCCAAGACCCCCCGGCGGGACTAGACTCCTACAATGAGCAGTTCTTC.

The chain joins TRBV6-5 to TRBJ2-5, with D uncertain. The DNA matches TRBJ2-7 better at its end, which makes the J call doubtful. Germline loops: CDR1 MNHEY, CDR2 SVGAGI. This CDR3 is built from 16 residues. This CDR3 reads CASSYVANGEDYEQYF. In DNA form, the CDR3 reads TGTGCCAGCAGTTACGTTGCTAATGGGGAAGACTACGAGCAGTACTTC.

The genes are TRBV5-1 and TRBJ1-3; D perhaps matches TRBD1 (6 bases). The V end lost 1 base, the J end lost 0 bases, and 8 bases lay between the germline ends. CDR1 SGHRS and CDR2 YFSETQ come from the germline V gene. This CDR3 contains 15 residues. For the CDR3, the DNA is TGCGCCAGCAGCTTGTCGACAGGCTCTGGAAACACCATATATTTT. Its translation is CASSLSTGSGNTIYF.

The chain carries TRBV7-3 and TRBJ2-3, with a weak D call TRBD2 (7 bases). Between the trimmed V and J ends, which lost 4 bases and 13 bases, there was a span of 12 bases. This CDR3 is 11 amino acids long. CDR1 is SGHTA and CDR2 is FQGTGA in the germline V gene. The CDR3 spells CASSSGGLKYF. CDR3 nucleotide sequence: TGTGCCAGCAGCTCCGGGGGGCTCAAGTATTTT.

The rearrangement links TRBV7-9 to TRBJ1-1, with D possibly matching TRBD1 (5 bases). The germline V gene encodes CDR1 SEHNR and CDR2 FQNEAQ (reference sequence). Trimming left V 5 bases short and J 0 bases short, with 13 bases between. The length of the CDR3 is 15 residues. Here the CDR3 reads CASSPLQALNTEAFF. The CDR3, as DNA: TGTGCCAGCAGCCCACTACAGGCGCTGAACACTGAAGCTTTCTTT.

V is TRBV5-6 and J is TRBJ1-6; TRBD1 matches 10 bases. Germline-derived CDR1 and CDR2 are SGHDT and YYEEEE. The J segment lost 9 bases and the V segment lost 2 bases, leaving 2 bases of the junction unmatched. The CDR3 runs 14 residues. DNA for the CDR3: TGTGCCAGCAGCTTATGGGACAGGGGTTCACCCCTCCACTTT. It specifies CASSLWDRGSPLHF.

This chain links TRBV6-6 with TRBJ1-1, with 9 nucleotides matching TRBD1. Germline CDR1 MNHNY, CDR2 SVGAGI (reference sequence). The CDR3 has 13 residues. V lost 5 bases and J lost 4; bases outside the gene matches: 2. CDR3 in amino acids: CASSNRGLTEAFF. CDR3 DNA: TGTGCCAGCAGTAACAGGGGGCTCACTGAAGCTTTCTTT.

The chain is built from TRBV10-2 and TRBJ1-1; no clear D gene. The length of the CDR3 is 17 residues. Germline-derived CDR1 and CDR2 are WSHSY and SAAADI. V lost 5 bases to trimming and J lost 0 bases, with 19 bases between them. The CDR3 region has the DNA TGCGCCAGCAGTACAACTCCCTCCGACAATCTGAACACTGAAGCTTTCTTT. Translating gives CASSTTPSDNLNTEAFF.

V gene TRBV7-7 combines with J gene TRBJ2-5; D unresolved. The germline CDR1 and CDR2 sequences are SSHAT and FNYEAQ (reference sequence). With 1 base removed from V and 2 bases from J, the gap between germline ends came to 5 bases. The CDR3 runs to 13 residues. CDR3 sequence (DNA): TGTGCCAGCAGCTTAGTACAGCAAGAGACCCAGTACTTC. Amino acid sequence: CASSLVQQETQYF.

The chain has TRBV5-1 and TRBJ1-3; 8 bases are shared with TRBD1. This CDR3 spans 15 amino acids. The germline gives CDR1 SGHRS, CDR2 YFSETQ. The V and J ends lost 3 bases and 2 bases, in that order; junction bases with no gene match: 4. The CDR3 protein is CASSWTGPTGNTIYF. CDR3 nucleotide sequence: TGCGCCAGCAGCTGGACAGGGCCGACTGGAAACACCATATATTTT. Full variable domain (outside the CDR3, taken from reference TRBV5-1 and TRBJ1-3): KAGVTQTPRYLIKTRGQQVTLSCSPISGHRSVSWYQQTPGQGLQFLFEYFSETQRNKGNFPGRFSGRQFSNSRSEMNVSTLELGDSALYLCASSWTGPTGNTIYFGEGSWLTVV.

The chain recombines TRBV7-9 with TRBJ2-5; TRBD1 matches at 8 bases. The better agreement between TRBJ2-7 and the DNA end casts doubt on the J call. The CDR3 is 15 residues long. Germline lookup yields CDR1 SEHNR and CDR2 FQNEAQ (reference sequence). CDR3: CASSFRSGGYNEQYF. The CDR3 nucleotides read TGTGCCAGCAGCTTTAGGTCAGGGGGCTATAACGAGCAGTACTTC.

The rearrangement uses TRBV4-1 and TRBJ2-7; 16 nucleotides line up with TRBD2. The V gene's germline CDR1 is MGHRA and CDR2 YSYEKL. CDR3 length: 17 amino acids. V dropped 4 bases and J dropped 7; count of bases not matched to a gene: 10. The CDR3 DNA sequence: TGCGCCAGCAGCCTGGGACTAGCGGGAGGGTCGGCGGGTGAGCAGTACTTC. Residues: CASSLGLAGGSAGEQYF.

The chain carries TRBV11-2 and TRBJ2-1; D is perhaps TRBD2 (6 bases). V lost 3 bases and J 0 bases, leaving 9 bases between the germline ends. CDR3 size: 15 residues. Germline-derived CDR1 and CDR2 are SGHAT and FQNNGV. CDR3 coding DNA: TGTGCCAGCAGCTTGACGGAGGGCTCCTACAATGAGCAGTTCTTC. Translation gives CASSLTEGSYNEQFF.

This chain links TRBV6-1 with TRBJ1-2; D gene unclear. This CDR3 region has 14 residues. The germline CDR1 and CDR2 sequences are MNHNS and SASEGT. V was pared by 0 bases and J by 3 bases, with 8 bases between. The CDR3 is CASSEAHRYYGYTF. CDR3 sequence (DNA): TGTGCCAGCAGTGAAGCGCATCGGTACTATGGCTACACCTTC.

The chain recombines TRBV7-9 with TRBJ1-5; D remains ambiguous. This CDR3 has 13 amino acids. Trimming cost V 3 bases and J 5 bases, with 8 bases left between them. Germline loops: CDR1 SEHNR, CDR2 FQNEAQ (reference sequence). CDR3 loop: CASSFRFDQPQHF. The CDR3 DNA is TGTGCCAGCAGCTTTCGTTTTGATCAGCCCCAGCATTTT.

The chain employs TRBV9 and TRBJ2-2, with TRBD1 identical over 7 bases. CDR3 size: 16 residues. Germline V lookup: CDR1 SGDLS, CDR2 YYNGEE. Germline trimming cut 0 bases from V and 3 bases from J; bases unmatched to any gene: 5. The CDR3 loop reads CASSVGGTVYTGELFF. The DNA for the CDR3 is TGTGCCAGCAGCGTAGGGGGGACAGTGTACACCGGGGAGCTGTTTTTT.

The chain joins TRBV2 to TRBJ1-5, with 10 nucleotides matching TRBD1. Looked up from germline, CDR1 is SNHLY and CDR2 is FYNNEI. The CDR3 is 13 residues long. Germline trimming cut 6 bases from V and 6 bases from J; bases unmatched to any gene: 2. DNA for the CDR3: TGTGCCAGCAGAGGACAGGGGGGTCAGCCCCAGCATTTT. Translation: CASRGQGGQPQHF.

The genes are TRBV19 and TRBJ1-6; no definite D call. V was shortened by 5 bases and J by 0 bases, with 11 bases between the two germline ends. There are 16 residues in the CDR3. Germline V gene data show CDR1 as LNHDA and CDR2 as SQIVND (reference sequence). In DNA, the CDR3 is TGTGCCAGTAGTCTACGTGACACCTCCTATAATTCACCCCTCCACTTT. Encoded protein: CASSLRDTSYNSPLHF.

The chain is built from TRBV5-6 and TRBJ2-7; 9 positions agree with TRBD1. V gave up 0 bases and J gave up 3 bases; unmatched junction bases: 7. CDR1 is SGHDT, CDR2 YYEEEE, per germline. The CDR3 covers 16 residues. CDR3 DNA sequence: TGTGCCAGCAGCTTGGGAAGGGACAGGGATTACTACGAGCAGTACTTC. This sequence encodes CASSLGRDRDYYEQYF.

The genes are TRBV7-2 and TRBJ1-2; 7 bases line up with TRBD1. Trimming removed 3 bases from V and 6 bases from J; junction bases left unmatched: 10. Germline V lookup: CDR1 SGHTA, CDR2 FQGNSA. CDR3 length equals 15 residues. CDR3 loop: CASSFSPTGLDGYTF. The CDR3 nucleotides are TGTGCCAGCAGCTTTTCCCCGACAGGGCTGGATGGCTACACCTTC.

The chain uses TRBV2 and TRBJ2-5; 8 bases align to TRBD2. The tail of the sequence fits TRBJ2-7 better, so the J call may be wrong. This CDR3 has 15 residues. Germline CDR1 SNHLY, CDR2 FYNNEI. CDR3 amino acids: CASTIRGGVGYEQYF. CDR3 DNA: TGTGCCAGCACCATCCGGGGGGGCGTGGGCTACGAGCAGTACTTC.

The V call is TRBV7-3, the J call TRBJ2-1; 9 bases map to TRBD1. V dropped 5 bases and J dropped 4; count of bases not matched to a gene: 3. Germline V gene sequence: CDR1 SGHTA, CDR2 FQGTGA. The CDR3 is 14 residues long. The CDR3 nucleotides read TGTGCCAGCAGCAGACAGGGGGGTTACAATGAGCAGTTCTTC. Translated: CASSRQGGYNEQFF.

The V and J genes are TRBV4-1 and TRBJ2-3, with TRBD2 matching over 8 bases. Per the germline V gene, CDR1 is MGHRA and CDR2 is YSYEKL. CDR3 size: 18 residues. The V and J ends lost 4 bases and 1 base, in that order; junction bases with no gene match: 13. This CDR3 reads CASSPRAGGFLRTDTQYF. The DNA of the CDR3 is TGCGCCAGCAGCCCCCGGGCGGGAGGCTTTCTCCGCACAGATACGCAGTATTTT.